A selection of T cell receptor beta chains follows, all from one sample in a study of T cell responses to AZD1222 COVID-19 vaccine. TCRdb keeps only in-frame clones here, not all; method: immunoSEQ multiplex PCR. The sample contains some 90,000 clones, 70% to 90% of which appear only once. This specimen consisted of peripheral blood, obtained on day 0 of AZD1222 vaccination. The receptors come from an adult in good health. Each CDR3 is given with its conserved first and last residue. Fields, in order: V gene, CDR3 protein.

v_gene: TRBV5-8; CDR3aa: CASRRGTNPYNEQFF
v_gene: TRBV10-2; CDR3aa: CASSVGSGRAHEQYF
v_gene: TRBV7-9; CDR3aa: CASTPDRGNTETQYF
v_gene: TRBV18; CDR3aa: CASSPLASPGRSYNEQFF
v_gene: TRBV6-6; CDR3aa: CASSSAGGWDEQFF
v_gene: TRBV7-9; CDR3aa: CASSFIGGTEAFF
v_gene: TRBV7-2; CDR3aa: CASTQYRGVSGNTIYF
v_gene: TRBV6-5; CDR3aa: CASSFDRGAHEQYF
v_gene: TRBV11-2; CDR3aa: CASSLDFFGSQHF
v_gene: TRBV6-1; CDR3aa: CASSETGFGLATEAFF
v_gene: TRBV3-1/TRBV3-2; CDR3aa: CASSQDWGTGELFF
v_gene: TRBV7-8; CDR3aa: CASSHRRGQGEKLFF
v_gene: TRBV7-9; CDR3aa: CASSLGRGEQFF
v_gene: TRBV3-1/TRBV3-2; CDR3aa: CASREQGAGTEAFF
v_gene: TRBV18; CDR3aa: CASSPREGPKYGYTF
v_gene: TRBV15; CDR3aa: CATGSRLDDTEAFF
v_gene: TRBV14; CDR3aa: CASSPIGTGRNEKLFF
v_gene: TRBV29-1; CDR3aa: CSVLRFAGEDYGYTF
v_gene: TRBV7-9; CDR3aa: CASSFEGIHGYTF
v_gene: TRBV9; CDR3aa: CASSNLRDRGVEAFF
v_gene: TRBV18; CDR3aa: CASSPFRGPENEQFF
v_gene: TRBV5-6; CDR3aa: CASSGGAGSYEQYF
v_gene: TRBV18; CDR3aa: CASSHGRENGNEQFF
v_gene: TRBV5-5; CDR3aa: CASSQGSGSDTQYF
v_gene: TRBV5-1; CDR3aa: CASSPAGTEETQYF
v_gene: TRBV13; CDR3aa: CASSLAGYSYNEQFF
v_gene: TRBV29-1; CDR3aa: CSVAQGETQYF
v_gene: TRBV7-2; CDR3aa: CASTLQGATGNTIYF
v_gene: TRBV6-2/TRBV6-3; CDR3aa: CASSPRSTTSGSGPSLNNEQFF
v_gene: TRBV6-5; CDR3aa: CASSYTSGSYNEQFF
v_gene: TRBV30; CDR3aa: CAWRFGTGSGYAF
v_gene: TRBV18; CDR3aa: CASSPPGTAAHGYTF
v_gene: TRBV14; CDR3aa: CASSQGGDYYNEQFF
v_gene: TRBV18; CDR3aa: CASSPPTPGQRVYEQYF
v_gene: TRBV3-1/TRBV3-2; CDR3aa: CASSQDIRRARGQDTQYF
v_gene: TRBV5-4; CDR3aa: CASRGGGETEAFF
v_gene: TRBV6-5; CDR3aa: CASLADSETQYF
v_gene: TRBV2; CDR3aa: CASSGLNTEAFF
v_gene: TRBV7-9; CDR3aa: CASSHGTGVVQPQHF
v_gene: TRBV6-5; CDR3aa: CASILPGRATEQFF
v_gene: TRBV19; CDR3aa: CASSILAGVAGELFF
v_gene: TRBV29-1; CDR3aa: CSVESNKNELFF
v_gene: TRBV11-2; CDR3aa: CASSPRLDEGTDTQYF
v_gene: TRBV4-2; CDR3aa: CASSQPAGGINTGELFF
v_gene: TRBV18; CDR3aa: CASSPPDSPTDTQYF
v_gene: TRBV19; CDR3aa: CASTDRDGYTF
v_gene: TRBV14; CDR3aa: CASSQGLAGKGEQYF
v_gene: TRBV5-4; CDR3aa: CASSLGGDTYEQFF
v_gene: TRBV7-2; CDR3aa: CASRRPRGKYNEQFF
v_gene: TRBV19; CDR3aa: CASNTSPLTDSQQYF
v_gene: TRBV5-1; CDR3aa: CASSLLFGQGVYNEQFF
v_gene: TRBV18; CDR3aa: CASSPQRTEAFF
v_gene: TRBV10-2; CDR3aa: CASGTGGNTEAFF
v_gene: TRBV24-1; CDR3aa: CATSDRTGVKPQHF
v_gene: TRBV7-9; CDR3aa: CASSFSNVEQFF
v_gene: TRBV27; CDR3aa: CASSLRVGNTIYF
v_gene: TRBV19; CDR3aa: CARSSGSSYEQYF
v_gene: TRBV10-3; CDR3aa: CAISVQASGGYGYTF
v_gene: TRBV7-6; CDR3aa: CASSLNTGTGFGQPQHF